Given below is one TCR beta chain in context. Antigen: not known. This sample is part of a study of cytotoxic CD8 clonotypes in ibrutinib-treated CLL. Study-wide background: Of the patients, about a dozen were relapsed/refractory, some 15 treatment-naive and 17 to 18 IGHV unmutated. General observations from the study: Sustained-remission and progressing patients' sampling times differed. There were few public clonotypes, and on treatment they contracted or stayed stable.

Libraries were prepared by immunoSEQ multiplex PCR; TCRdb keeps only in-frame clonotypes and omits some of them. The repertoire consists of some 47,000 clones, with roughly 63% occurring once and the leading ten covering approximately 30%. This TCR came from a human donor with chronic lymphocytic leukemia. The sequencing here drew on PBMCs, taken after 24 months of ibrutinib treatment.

The CDR3 DNA is TGTGCCAGCAGTACCGGGACAGGGGTCGAGCAGTACTTC. Its translation is CASSTGTGVEQYF. The genes are TRBV2 and TRBJ2-7; TRBD1 agrees at 10 bases. The CDR3 totals 13 residues. The V segment lost 5 bases and the J segment 6 bases; nucleotides outside the gene matches: 4. CDR1 SNHLY and CDR2 FYNNEI come from the germline V gene.